This TCR beta chain was recovered during a study of chemoradiotherapy in HPV16-positive cancers. Study observations and caveats: The functional HPV-specific definition rests on just a couple of HPV16-positive patients.

Some clones are missing from TCRdb's copy, which holds only in-frame ones; the method was immunoSEQ multiplex PCR. The profile shows 900 or so clones, approximately 88% of them singletons. To note about this clone: Its antigen is not identified.

Looked up from germline, CDR1 is LGHNA and CDR2 is YSLEER. The J segment lost 6 bases and the V segment lost 0 bases, leaving 10 bases of the junction unmatched. This CDR3 has 17 amino acids. The input for sequencing was tumor tissue, taken from a patient who underwent chemoradiotherapy. The TCR originated in a human donor with HPV-associated anogenital cancer. The V gene is TRBV4-3, the J gene TRBJ2-3; 9 bases are a match to TRBD2. The CDR3 protein is CASSQDSGRLGGDTQYF. CDR3 DNA sequence: TGCGCCAGCAGCCAAGACAGCGGGAGGTTAGGGGGTGATACGCAGTATTTT.